This TCR beta chain is from a study of OX40 agonist ivuxolimab in advanced cancers. Study-level information: Patients enrolled in dose escalation were diagnosed with hepatocellular carcinoma, melanoma, renal cell or head and neck cancer.

The table came from immunoSEQ multiplex PCR; TCRdb's copy has only in-frame clones and leaves some out. The table has more than 50,000 clones, roughly 85% seen once. Germline V gene sequence: CDR1 MNHNY, CDR2 SVGAGI (reference sequence). CDR3 size: 14 residues. V was clipped by 3 bases and J by 8 bases, with 11 bases between them. The sequencing here drew on CD4+ or CD8+ T cells sorted from blood, taken in a trial of the OX40 agonist ivuxolimab. The sequence was collected from an adult with an advanced solid tumor such as melanoma, head and neck, liver or kidney cancer. V is TRBV6-6 and J is TRBJ1-6; perhaps TRBD1 as D (5 bases). The CDR3 loop reads CASSYQGRDSPLHF. CDR3 sequence (DNA): TGTGCCAGCAGTTATCAGGGTAGAGATTCACCCCTCCACTTT.